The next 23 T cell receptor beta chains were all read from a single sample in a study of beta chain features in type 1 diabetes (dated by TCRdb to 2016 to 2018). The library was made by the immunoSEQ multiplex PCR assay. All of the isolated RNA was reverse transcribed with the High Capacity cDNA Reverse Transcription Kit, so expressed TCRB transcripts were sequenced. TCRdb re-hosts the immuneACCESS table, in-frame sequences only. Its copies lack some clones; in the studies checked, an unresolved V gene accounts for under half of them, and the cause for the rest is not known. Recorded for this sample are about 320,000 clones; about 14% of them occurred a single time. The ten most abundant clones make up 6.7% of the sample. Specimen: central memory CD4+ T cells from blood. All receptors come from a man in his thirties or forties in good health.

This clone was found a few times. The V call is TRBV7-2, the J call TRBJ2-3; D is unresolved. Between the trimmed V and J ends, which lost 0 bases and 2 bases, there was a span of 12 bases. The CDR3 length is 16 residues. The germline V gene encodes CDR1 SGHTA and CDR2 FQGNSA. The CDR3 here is CASSLAPALPTDTQYF. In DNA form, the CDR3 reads TGTGCCAGCAGCTTAGCTCCCGCGCTCCCCACAGATACGCAGTATTTT.

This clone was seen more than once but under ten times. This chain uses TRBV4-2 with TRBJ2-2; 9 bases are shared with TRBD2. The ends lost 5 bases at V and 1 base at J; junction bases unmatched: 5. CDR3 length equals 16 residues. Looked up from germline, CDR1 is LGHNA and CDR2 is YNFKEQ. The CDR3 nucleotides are TGTGCCAGCAGCGACTATAGCGGGGGGAACACCGGGGAGCTGTTTTTT. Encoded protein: CASSDYSGGNTGELFF.

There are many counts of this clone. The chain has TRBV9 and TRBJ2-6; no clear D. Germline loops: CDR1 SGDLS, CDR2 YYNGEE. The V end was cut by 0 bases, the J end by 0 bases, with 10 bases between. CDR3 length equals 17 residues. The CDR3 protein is CASSVVGRNSGANVLTF. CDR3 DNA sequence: TGTGCCAGCAGCGTAGTAGGGCGCAACTCTGGGGCCAACGTCCTGACTTTC.

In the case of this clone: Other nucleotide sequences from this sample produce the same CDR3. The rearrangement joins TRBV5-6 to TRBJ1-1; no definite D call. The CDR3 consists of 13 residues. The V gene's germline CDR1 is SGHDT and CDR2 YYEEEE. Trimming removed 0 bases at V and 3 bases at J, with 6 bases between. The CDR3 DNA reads TGTGCCAGCAGCTTGGGTGTCGACACTGAAGCTTTCTTT. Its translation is CASSLGVDTEAFF.

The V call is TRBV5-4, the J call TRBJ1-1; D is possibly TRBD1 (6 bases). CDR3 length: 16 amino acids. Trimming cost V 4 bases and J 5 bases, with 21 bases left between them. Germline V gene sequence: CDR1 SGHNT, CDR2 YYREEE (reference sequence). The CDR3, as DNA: TGTGCCAGCAGCCCAGGTTGGGGGGCGGGAGTAACTGAAGCTTTCTTT. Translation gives CASSPGWGAGVTEAFF.

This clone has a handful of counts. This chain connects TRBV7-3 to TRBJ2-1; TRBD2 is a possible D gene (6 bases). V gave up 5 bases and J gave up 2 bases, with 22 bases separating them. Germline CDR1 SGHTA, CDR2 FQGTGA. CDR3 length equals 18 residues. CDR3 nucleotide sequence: TGTGCCAGCAGCGCCTCGTCGGCGGGAACCATCACCTACAATGAGCAGTTCTTC. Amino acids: CASSASSAGTITYNEQFF. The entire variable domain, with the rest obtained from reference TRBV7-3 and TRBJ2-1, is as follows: GAGVSQTPSNKVTEKGKYVELRCDPISGHTALYWYRQSLGQGPEFLIYFQGTGAADDSGLPNDRFFAVRPEGSVSTLKIQRTERGDSAVYLCASSASSAGTITYNEQFFGPGTRLTVL.

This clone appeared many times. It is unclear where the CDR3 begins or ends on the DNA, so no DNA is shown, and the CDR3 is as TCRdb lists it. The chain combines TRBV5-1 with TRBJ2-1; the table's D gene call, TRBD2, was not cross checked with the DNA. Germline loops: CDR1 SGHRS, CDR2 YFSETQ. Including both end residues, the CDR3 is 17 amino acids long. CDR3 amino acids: CASSFAPAEYLYNEQFF.

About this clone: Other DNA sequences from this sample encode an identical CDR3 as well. The CDR3 loop is CASSRNRENTEAFF. The CDR3 DNA follows: TGTGCCAGTAGTAGGAACAGGGAGAACACTGAAGCTTTCTTT. The chain uses TRBV19 and TRBJ1-1; weak D call: TRBD1 (6 bases). The CDR3 spans 14 residues. Trimming removed 4 bases from V and 1 base from J, with 10 bases in between. From germline, CDR1 is LNHDA and CDR2 SQIVND (reference sequence).

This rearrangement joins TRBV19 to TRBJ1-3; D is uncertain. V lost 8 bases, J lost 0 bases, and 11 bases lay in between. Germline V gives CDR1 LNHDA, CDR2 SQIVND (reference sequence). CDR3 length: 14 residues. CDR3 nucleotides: TGTGCCAGTCAGCAGGCGGGCTCTGGAAACACCATATATTTT. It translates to CASQQAGSGNTIYF.

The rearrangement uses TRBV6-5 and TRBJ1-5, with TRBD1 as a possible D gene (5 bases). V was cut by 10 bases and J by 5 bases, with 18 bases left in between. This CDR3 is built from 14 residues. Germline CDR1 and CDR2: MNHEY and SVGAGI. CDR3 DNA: TGTGCCAAAGACAGCGGAGGGTGCTATCAGCCCCAGCATTTT. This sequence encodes CAKDSGGCYQPQHF.

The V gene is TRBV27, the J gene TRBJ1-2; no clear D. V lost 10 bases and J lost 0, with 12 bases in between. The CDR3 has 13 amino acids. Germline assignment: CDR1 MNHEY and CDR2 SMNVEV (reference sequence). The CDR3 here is CATFTWSNYGYTF. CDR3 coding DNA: TGTGCCACCTTCACCTGGTCTAACTATGGCTACACCTTC.

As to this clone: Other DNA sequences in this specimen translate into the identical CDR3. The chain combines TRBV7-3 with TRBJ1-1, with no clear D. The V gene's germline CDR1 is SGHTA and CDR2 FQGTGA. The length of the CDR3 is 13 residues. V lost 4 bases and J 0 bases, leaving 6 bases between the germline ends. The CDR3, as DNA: TGTGCCAGCAGCTCAACAGTGAACACTGAAGCTTTCTTT. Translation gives CASSSTVNTEAFF.

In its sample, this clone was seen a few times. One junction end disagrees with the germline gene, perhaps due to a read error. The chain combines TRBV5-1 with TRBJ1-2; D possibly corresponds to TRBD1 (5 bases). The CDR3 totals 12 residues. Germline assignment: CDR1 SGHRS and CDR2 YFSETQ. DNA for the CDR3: TGTGCCAGCAGCTTGAGGGACGGAACCTACACCTTC. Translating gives CASSLRDGTYTF.

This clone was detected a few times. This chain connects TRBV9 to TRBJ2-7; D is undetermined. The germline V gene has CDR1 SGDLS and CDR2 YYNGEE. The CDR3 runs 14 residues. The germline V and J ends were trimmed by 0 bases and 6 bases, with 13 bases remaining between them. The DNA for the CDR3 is TGTGCCAGCAGCGTAGACGCCTTACCCCTCGAGCAGTACTTC. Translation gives CASSVDALPLEQYF.

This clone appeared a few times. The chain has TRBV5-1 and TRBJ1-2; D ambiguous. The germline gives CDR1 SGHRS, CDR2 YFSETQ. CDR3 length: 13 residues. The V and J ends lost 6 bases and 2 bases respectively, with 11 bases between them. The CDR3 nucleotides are TGCGCCAGCACCATGGGCAGCAACTATGGCTACACCTTC. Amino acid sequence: CASTMGSNYGYTF.

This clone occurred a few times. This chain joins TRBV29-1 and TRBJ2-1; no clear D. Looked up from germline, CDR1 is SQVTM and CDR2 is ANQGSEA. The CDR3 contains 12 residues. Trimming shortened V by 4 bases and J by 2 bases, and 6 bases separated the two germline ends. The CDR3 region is CSVGQTYNEQFF. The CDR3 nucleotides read TGCAGCGTTGGTCAGACCTACAATGAGCAGTTCTTC.

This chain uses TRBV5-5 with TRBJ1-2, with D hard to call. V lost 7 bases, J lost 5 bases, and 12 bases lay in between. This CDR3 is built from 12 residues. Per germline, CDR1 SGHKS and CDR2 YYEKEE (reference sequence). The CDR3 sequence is CASGSGWYGYTF. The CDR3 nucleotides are TGTGCCAGCGGATCGGGCTGGTATGGCTACACCTTC. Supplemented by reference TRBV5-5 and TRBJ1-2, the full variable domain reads DAGVTQSPTHLIKTRGQQVTLRCSPISGHKSVSWYQQVLGQGPQFIFQYYEKEERGRGNFPDRFSARQFPNYSSELNVNALLLGDSALYLCASGSGWYGYTFGSGTRLTVV.

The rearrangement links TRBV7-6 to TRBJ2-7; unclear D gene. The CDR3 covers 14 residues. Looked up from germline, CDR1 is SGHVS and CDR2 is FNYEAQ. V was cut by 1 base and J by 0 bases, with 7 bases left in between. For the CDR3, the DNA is TGTGCCAGCAGCTTAGGCCACAACTCCTACGAGCAGTACTTC. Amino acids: CASSLGHNSYEQYF.

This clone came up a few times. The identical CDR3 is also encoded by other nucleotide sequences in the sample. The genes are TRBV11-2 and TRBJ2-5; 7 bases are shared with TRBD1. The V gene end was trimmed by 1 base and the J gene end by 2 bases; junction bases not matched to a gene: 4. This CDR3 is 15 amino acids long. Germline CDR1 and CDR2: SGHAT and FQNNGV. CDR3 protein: CASSLAGTAQETQYF. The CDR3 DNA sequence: TGTGCCAGCAGCTTAGCGGGGACAGCTCAAGAGACCCAGTACTTC.

Here the CDR3 reads CAWEATGGRQPQHF. The CDR3 DNA reads TGTGCCTGGGAGGCGACAGGGGGCCGTCAGCCCCAGCATTTT. V usage is TRBV30 and J usage is TRBJ1-5, with 10 bases lining up with TRBD1. The germline CDR1 and CDR2 sequences are GTSNPN and SVGIG (reference sequence). The CDR3 has 14 residues. V lost 5 bases and J lost 6; bases outside the gene matches: 7.

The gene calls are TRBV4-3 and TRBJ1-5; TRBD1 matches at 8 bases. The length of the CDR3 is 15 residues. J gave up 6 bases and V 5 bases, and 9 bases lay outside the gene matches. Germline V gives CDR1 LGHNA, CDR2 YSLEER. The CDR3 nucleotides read TGCGCCAGCAGCGGCCAGACAGGGGCGATTCAGCCCCAGCATTTT. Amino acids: CASSGQTGAIQPQHF.

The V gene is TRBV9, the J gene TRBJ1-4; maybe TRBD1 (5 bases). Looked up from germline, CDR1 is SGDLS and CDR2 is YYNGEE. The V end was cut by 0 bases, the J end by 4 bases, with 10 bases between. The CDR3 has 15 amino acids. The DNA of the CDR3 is TGTGCCAGCAGCGTAGACGGGGCCGTTAATGAAAAACTGTTTTTT. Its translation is CASSVDGAVNEKLFF.

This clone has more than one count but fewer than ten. The CDR3 nucleotides read TGTGCCAGCCATCAAACCGGGACAGAAATCAATGAGCAGTTCTTC. This sequence encodes CASHQTGTEINEQFF. The rearrangement links TRBV25-1 to TRBJ2-1, with 7 bases matching TRBD1. CDR1 is MGHDK and CDR2 is SYGVNS in the germline V gene. J was trimmed by 6 bases and V by 8 bases; bases with no gene match: 13. This CDR3 is built from 15 residues.